A selection of T cell receptor beta chains follows, all from one sample in a study of blood T cells in healthy people across ages. From the 5' RACE reads, TCRdb called clonotypes with MiXCR, one entry per CDR3 protein. The repertoire holds about 1.1 million distinct CDR3 sequences, with more than 30% as singletons. Sequenced input: blood. Receptors were obtained from a man younger than 30 in good health. CDR3s include the opening cysteine and the closing phenylalanine or tryptophan. D genes are given only for firm matches. The size field is filled for only some rows; it gives once, few, many or a size class.

size,D,V,J,CDR3,DNA
.,.,TRBV20-1,TRBJ2-1,CSAPRGGDNEQFF,TGCAGTGCTCCCAGGGGGGGGGACAATGAGCAGTTCTTC
.,.,TRBV30,TRBJ1-5,CAWSVASIHQPQHF,TGTGCCTGGAGTGTGGCCAGTATTCATCAGCCCCAGCATTTT
.,.,TRBV27,TRBJ1-3,CASSSRGVQGIIGNTIYF,TGTGCCAGCAGTTCGAGGGGGGTTCAGGGAATCATTGGAAACACCATATATTTT
few,.,TRBV12-3/TRBV12-4,TRBJ2-1,CASSLSLGDAPFNEQFF,TGTGCCAGCAGTTTGAGTTTGGGAGACGCACCTTTCAATGAGCAGTTCTTC
many,.,TRBV2,TRBJ2-1,CASSASASSYNEQFF,TGTGCCAGCAGTGCCTCAGCGAGCTCCTACAATGAGCAGTTCTTC
few,.,TRBV20-1,TRBJ1-4,CSASGWAQQKLFF,TGCAGTGCCAGCGGGTGGGCCCAACAAAAACTGTTTTTT
.,.,TRBV13,TRBJ1-2,CASSFNLYDRHYGYTF,TGTGCCAGCAGCTTCAACCTATACGACAGGCACTATGGCTACACCTTC
few,.,TRBV7-6,TRBJ2-5,CASSSAGMYQETQYF,TGTGCCAGCAGCTCAGCAGGGATGTACCAAGAGACCCAGTACTTC
.,.,TRBV7-2,TRBJ2-5,CASSLVGGVEETQYF,TGTGCCAGCAGCTTAGTTGGAGGGGTGGAAGAGACCCAGTACTTC
once,.,TRBV20-1,TRBJ1-5,CSTGLYQPQHF,TGCAGTACCGGTCTCTATCAGCCCCAGCATTTT
.,TRBD2,TRBV28,TRBJ2-1,CASSFSPWRGTSGYNEQFF,TGTGCCAGCAGTTTTTCACCTTGGAGGGGGACTAGCGGATACAATGAGCAGTTCTTC
many,TRBD2,TRBV20-1,TRBJ2-3,CSARVASGSTDTQYF,TGCAGTGCTAGAGTAGCTAGCGGTTCCACAGATACGCAGTATTTT
few,.,TRBV7-2,TRBJ1-2,CASSLDLSSGEDGYTF,TGTGCCAGCAGCTTAGATCTTAGTTCGGGAGAGGATGGCTACACCTTC
few,TRBD2,TRBV2,TRBJ2-3,CASRELAGRRTDTQYF,TGTGCCAGCAGGGAACTAGCGGGGAGACGCACAGATACGCAGTATTTT
.,.,TRBV14,TRBJ1-2,CASSQAPGHLTPNYGYTF,TGTGCCAGCAGCCAAGCTCCGGGACACCTGACACCGAACTATGGCTACACCTTC
.,.,TRBV4-3,TRBJ1-2,CASSQGLGYNYGYTF,TGCGCCAGCAGCCAAGGGCTCGGTTATAACTATGGCTACACCTTC
few,.,TRBV3-1,TRBJ1-5,CASSHLTGPDQPQHF,TGTGCCAGCAGCCACCTGACAGGACCTGATCAGCCCCAGCATTTT
.,.,TRBV20-1,TRBJ2-3,CSARSPLTYTDTQYF,TGCAGTGCTAGAAGTCCCCTGACTTACACAGATACGCAGTATTTT
few,TRBD2,TRBV14,TRBJ2-1,CASSHRGTSGDSYNEQFF,TGTGCCAGCAGCCACCGCGGGACTAGCGGAGACTCCTACAATGAGCAGTTCTTC
.,.,TRBV20-1,TRBJ1-2,CSARDRQLYGYTF,TGCAGTGCTAGAGATCGGCAGCTCTATGGCTACACCTTC
few,.,TRBV12-5,TRBJ2-1,CASGRDTVRGPYNEQFF,TGTGCTAGTGGCAGGGATACAGTGCGTGGTCCCTACAATGAGCAGTTCTTC
few,.,TRBV21-1,TRBJ2-3,CASTLKAGGPYTFTDTQYF,TGTGCCAGCACCCTAAAAGCGGGGGGACCGTATACCTTCACAGATACGCAGTATTTT
few,.,TRBV12-3/TRBV12-4,TRBJ1-2,CASSLTGEGWDGYTF,TGTGCCAGCAGTTTAACGGGGGAAGGTTGGGATGGCTACACCTTC
.,.,TRBV20-1,TRBJ2-2,CSASPRRNTGELFF,TGCAGTGCTAGCCCGCGGCGGAACACCGGGGAGCTGTTTTTT
.,.,TRBV28,TRBJ2-7,CASRLRGNEQYF,TGTGCCAGCAGGTTAAGGGGGAATGAGCAGTACTTC
.,.,TRBV12-3/TRBV12-4,TRBJ1-6,CASSAHLTNNSPLHF,TGTGCCAGCAGTGCTCACCTAACCAATAATTCACCCCTCCACTTT
many,.,TRBV29-1,TRBJ2-5,CSVAGETQYF,TGCAGCGTTGCGGGTGAGACCCAGTACTTC
few,TRBD1,TRBV25-1,TRBJ2-3,CASRGGRAGGFSDTQYF,TGTGCCAGCAGGGGCGGCCGGGCAGGGGGCTTTTCAGATACGCAGTATTTT
few,TRBD1,TRBV6-1,TRBJ1-5,CASDRAGVGNQPQHF,TGTGCCAGTGACAGGGCAGGAGTCGGCAATCAGCCCCAGCATTTT
few,.,TRBV27,TRBJ2-3,CASRIRRTTDTQYF,TGTGCCAGCAGAATACGACGGACCACAGATACGCAGTATTTT
few,.,TRBV2,TRBJ1-2,CAISGYKTGTSNYGYTF,TGTGCCATCTCGGGGTACAAGACCGGGACATCTAACTATGGCTACACCTTC
.,.,TRBV4-1,TRBJ1-5,CASSPHGVSNQPQHF,TGCGCCAGCAGCCCCCACGGGGTAAGCAATCAGCCCCAGCATTTT
.,.,TRBV9,TRBJ1-1,CVSSPSPRGEAFF,TGTGTCAGCAGCCCATCCCCGCGTGGTGAAGCTTTCTTT
.,.,TRBV29-1,TRBJ1-2,CSVDYLPPNNGYTF,TGCAGCGTTGACTACCTGCCGCCGAACAATGGCTACACCTTC
few,TRBD2,TRBV9,TRBJ2-7,CASSVAAGLAGAYNEQYF,TGTGCCAGCAGCGTAGCAGCTGGGCTAGCGGGGGCTTACAATGAGCAGTACTTC
.,.,TRBV7-2,TRBJ2-7,CASSSGPRPYEQYF,TGTGCCAGCAGCTCGGGACCGCGACCCTACGAGCAGTACTTC
.,.,TRBV4-2,TRBJ2-2,CANSQSDLNTGELFF,TGTGCCAACAGCCAAAGTGATCTGAACACCGGGGAGCTGTTTTTT
few,.,TRBV6-5,TRBJ2-1,CASSYSPGLELNEQFF,TGTGCCAGCAGTTACTCGCCTGGGCTTGAATTGAATGAGCAGTTCTTC
.,TRBD2,TRBV6-1,TRBJ2-7,CASGGTSVNEQYF,TGTGCCAGCGGAGGGACTAGCGTGAATGAGCAGTACTTC
.,.,TRBV12-3/TRBV12-4,TRBJ1-2,CASSLVDRGYTF,TGTGCCAGCAGTTTAGTAGATCGCGGCTACACCTTC
.,.,TRBV20-1,TRBJ2-5,CSAYGLNQETQYF,TGCAGTGCTTACGGACTGAACCAAGAGACCCAGTACTTC
.,.,TRBV5-1,TRBJ1-2,CASSLDLGPPSNYGYTF,TGCGCCAGCAGCTTGGATCTGGGGCCCCCCTCCAACTATGGCTACACCTTC
.,.,TRBV14,TRBJ1-2,CASSPVGGGRVYGYTF,TGTGCCAGCAGCCCTGTTGGCGGGGGGCGAGTCTATGGCTACACCTTC
.,.,TRBV7-2,TRBJ2-5,CASSLAGTGINEQYF,TGTGCCAGCAGCTTAGCTGGGACGGGGATCAATGAGCAGTACTTC
few,.,TRBV11-1,TRBJ1-2,CASSLAQFVGVHGYTF,TGTGCCAGCAGCTTAGCGCAATTCGTCGGCGTTCATGGCTACACCTTC
.,.,TRBV27,TRBJ1-2,CASSVSATNYGYTF,TGTGCCAGCAGTGTATCGGCCACTAACTATGGCTACACCTTC
many,TRBD1,TRBV2,TRBJ2-3,CASSDPRDRAEDTQYF,TGTGCCAGCAGTGACCCCCGCGACAGGGCGGAAGATACGCAGTATTTT
many,TRBD1,TRBV7-2,TRBJ2-1,CASSLGTGYANEQFF,TGTGCCAGCAGCTTAGGGACAGGATACGCCAATGAGCAGTTCTTC
.,.,TRBV7-2,TRBJ2-1,CASSLDRYQETQFF,TGTGCCAGCAGCTTAGATAGATACCAAGAGACCCAGTTCTTC
.,.,TRBV6-5,TRBJ1-2,CASRLGRLKGGYTF,TGTGCCAGCAGACTTGGACGGTTAAAGGGGGGCTACACCTTC
.,.,TRBV6-2/TRBV6-3,TRBJ2-5,CASSGLGQSRQETQYF,TGTGCCAGCAGTGGACTCGGACAGTCGAGACAAGAGACCCAGTACTTC
many,.,TRBV13,TRBJ2-3,CASSSGPGPDTQYF,TGTGCCAGCAGCTCCGGACCGGGCCCAGATACGCAGTATTTT
.,TRBD1,TRBV28,TRBJ2-2,CASSRTGANTGELFF,TGTGCCAGCAGTCGGACAGGGGCCAACACCGGGGAGCTGTTTTTT
few,.,TRBV6-5,TRBJ1-5,CASSYAIPQGTHQPQHF,TGTGCCAGCAGTTATGCGATCCCACAGGGTACGCATCAGCCCCAGCATTTT